These T cell receptor beta chains were read from a single sample in a study of T cell repertoires in cytomegalovirus infection. One entry per CDR3 protein results from TCRdb running MiXCR on the reads. The sample lists about 310,000 distinct CDR3 sequences, roughly 25% seen once, with roughly 13% in the top ten. No antigen has been assigned to these receptors. The sequencing here drew on cultured PBMCs, taken from culture after CMV antigen stimulation. The receptors were sampled from a human donor in good health (CMV status not recorded). Some clones in this sample may be carry-over from other donors' samples. Each CDR3 is given without its conserved first and last residue. D genes are given only for firm matches. Part of the rows lack a size; the others show once, few, many or a class for expanded clones.

.,TRBJ2-1,.,TRBV27,ASSPFGRYNEQF
TRBD1,TRBJ2-2,.,TRBV12-3/TRBV12-4,ASSLAAGTGQTGELF
.,TRBJ2-4,.,TRBV15,ATSSRDWKNIQY
.,TRBJ2-7,.,TRBV7-2,ASSFKSAYEQY
TRBD2,TRBJ2-1,many,TRBV11-2,ASSLEGASGLDEQF
.,TRBJ2-1,many,TRBV7-6,ASSPGRYNEQF
TRBD1,TRBJ1-1,few,TRBV6-2/TRBV6-3,ASRLPTGQGATEAF
.,TRBJ2-3,.,TRBV6-6,TSSYSDSSTDTQY
.,TRBJ1-1,.,TRBV29-1,SASFGPQGNTEAF
.,TRBJ2-4,.,TRBV6-2/TRBV6-3,ASSLAGTTKNIQY
TRBD1,TRBJ1-6,.,TRBV28,ASKGTADSPLH
.,TRBJ1-3,.,TRBV19,ASSKTQLSGNTIY
TRBD1,TRBJ1-2,.,TRBV7-4,ASSSLRDSYGYT
.,TRBJ2-1,.,TRBV24-1,ATSFLGGDEQF
.,TRBJ1-5,many,TRBV7-2,ASSLGQSTGQPQH
TRBD1,TRBJ2-5,.,TRBV11-1,ASNKQTGQETQY
TRBD2,TRBJ2-5,.,TRBV4-3,ASSQESGGGAGGGETQY
.,TRBJ2-3,.,TRBV4-3,ASSQEGGPTITDTQY
TRBD1,TRBJ1-1,.,TRBV27,ASSDQQGYTEAF
.,TRBJ2-7,few,TRBV6-5,ASSLFTRGDEQY
.,TRBJ1-5,.,TRBV9,ASSATAGIPQPQH
.,TRBJ2-1,few,TRBV6-1,ASSLEQF
.,TRBJ2-1,.,TRBV27,ASSRGIEQF
.,TRBJ1-2,.,TRBV11-2,ASGTTSGAPNYGYT
.,TRBJ1-3,few,TRBV19,ASSITARSSGNTIY
.,TRBJ1-1,.,TRBV9,ASSVDGDPRTEAF
.,TRBJ1-1,.,TRBV19,ASNVGRVSNTEAF
.,TRBJ2-3,few,TRBV27,ASSYVGGSTDTQY
.,TRBJ1-2,many,TRBV7-2,ASSEMVGKDSYGYT
.,TRBJ2-1,many,TRBV5-4,ASSLGSSSYNEQF
TRBD1,TRBJ2-7,many,TRBV6-2/TRBV6-3,ASSSRQGGYEQY
.,TRBJ1-1,few,TRBV4-3,ASSHRTENTEAF
.,TRBJ2-1,few,TRBV6-2/TRBV6-3,ASSYGGGELEQF
TRBD2,TRBJ2-1,.,TRBV12-5,ASGLTGTSGTWGYNEQF
.,TRBJ2-2,.,TRBV19,ASSISANTGELF
.,TRBJ1-1,.,TRBV28,ASRLIGEAF
.,TRBJ2-1,few,TRBV6-1,ASRPQGGVSYNEQF
TRBD2,TRBJ2-1,.,TRBV7-2,ASKLAGGRFDNEQF
.,TRBJ2-5,few,TRBV7-2,ASSLSVGQY
.,TRBJ2-1,few,TRBV5-6,ASRPGLGYNEQF
TRBD2,TRBJ2-3,few,TRBV6-2/TRBV6-3,ASEGLAGGEQGTDTQY
.,TRBJ1-4,few,TRBV28,ASWGVNEKLF
.,TRBJ1-2,few,TRBV4-2,ASSQEVWYGYT
TRBD1,TRBJ2-7,.,TRBV5-4,ASSLVGTGGHEQY
TRBD1,TRBJ2-3,.,TRBV6-2/TRBV6-3,ASRGTGKPDTQY
.,TRBJ2-2,many,TRBV5-1,ASSRQSNTGELF
.,TRBJ1-5,many,TRBV28,ASSSDRGNQPQH
.,TRBJ1-4,.,TRBV10-3,AISELPAEKLF
TRBD2,TRBJ2-3,.,TRBV19,ASSISLAGVVGDTQY
TRBD1,TRBJ1-5,many,TRBV7-2,ASREKTGGWSNQPQH
.,TRBJ2-1,.,TRBV4-1,ASSPGAAGVVYNEQF
.,TRBJ1-1,.,TRBV6-1,ASSEGGGGYTEAF
TRBD2,TRBJ2-3,.,TRBV20-1,SARDAEREPITDTQY
TRBD1,TRBJ1-1,few,TRBV6-6,ASSTQGGNTEAF
.,TRBJ2-1,few,TRBV7-2,ASSIGPRGNEQF